These 5 T cell receptor beta chains came from one sample sequenced in a study of Graves' ophthalmopathy and Graves' hyperthyroidism. From RNA, the CDR3 regions of TCR beta chains were amplified and sequenced. The first-round RT-PCR employed HTBI primers together with the Qiagen OneStep RT-PCR kit. A multiplex PCR was then performed as the second round. Each CDR3 protein gets one entry after TCRdb re-called the multiplex PCR reads with MiXCR. The sample carries a few hundred thousand distinct CDR3 sequences, 17% recorded once. What was sequenced was peripheral blood. Receptor source: an adult man with Graves' ophthalmopathy.

This clonotype was seen at least ten times. This chain uses TRBV24-1 with TRBJ2-2, with TRBD1 identical over 11 bases. Germline-derived CDR1 and CDR2 are KGHDR and SFDVKD. V shed 4 bases and J 3 bases; nucleotides not matched to a gene: 9. This CDR3 contains 18 residues. CDR3 DNA sequence: TGTGCCACCAGTGACCGCACGGACAGGGGGCGACACACCGGGGAGCTGTTTTTT. This sequence encodes CATSDRTDRGRHTGELFF.

With regard to this clonotype: This may stem from a read error, because a much larger clone lies one nucleotide away. The CDR3 here is CTSRPGTGEQYF. In nucleotides, the CDR3 is TGTACCAGCAGGCCCGGGACGGGAGAGCAGTACTTC. V gene TRBV6-1 combines with J gene TRBJ2-7, with D perhaps given as TRBD1 or TRBD2 (5 bases each). The length of the CDR3 is 12 residues. CDR1 is MNHNS, CDR2 SASEGT, per germline.

This clonotype occurred many times. V usage is TRBV25-1 and J usage is TRBJ2-7; D is uncertain. Deletions cut 3 bases from V and 3 bases from J, with 15 bases between. This CDR3 has 15 amino acids. Germline V CDR1 and CDR2: MGHDK, SYGVNS. This CDR3 reads CASSDASVLVYEQYF. The CDR3 nucleotides are TGTGCCAGCAGTGACGCCAGCGTCTTAGTCTACGAGCAGTACTTC.

This clonotype has at least ten counts. J is TRBJ1-1 and V is TRBV6-5, with a tentative D call TRBD1 (5 bases). Deletions cut 2 bases from V and 3 bases from J, with 10 bases between. The germline gives CDR1 MNHEY, CDR2 SVGAGI. This CDR3 region has 14 residues. CDR3 in DNA: TGTGCCAGCAGTTACAATAAGGGGTACACTGAAGCTTTCTTT. Translation: CASSYNKGYTEAFF.

There are many counts of this clonotype. J is TRBJ2-2 and V is TRBV12-5; D is tentatively TRBD1 or TRBD2 (5 bases each). Per the germline V gene, CDR1 is LGHNT and CDR2 is FRNRAP. V lost 4 bases and J 0 bases, leaving 9 bases between the germline ends. This CDR3 is 15 amino acids long. CDR3 sequence: CASGWGTANTGELFF. CDR3 sequence (DNA): TGTGCTAGTGGTTGGGGGACGGCGAACACCGGGGAGCTGTTTTTT.